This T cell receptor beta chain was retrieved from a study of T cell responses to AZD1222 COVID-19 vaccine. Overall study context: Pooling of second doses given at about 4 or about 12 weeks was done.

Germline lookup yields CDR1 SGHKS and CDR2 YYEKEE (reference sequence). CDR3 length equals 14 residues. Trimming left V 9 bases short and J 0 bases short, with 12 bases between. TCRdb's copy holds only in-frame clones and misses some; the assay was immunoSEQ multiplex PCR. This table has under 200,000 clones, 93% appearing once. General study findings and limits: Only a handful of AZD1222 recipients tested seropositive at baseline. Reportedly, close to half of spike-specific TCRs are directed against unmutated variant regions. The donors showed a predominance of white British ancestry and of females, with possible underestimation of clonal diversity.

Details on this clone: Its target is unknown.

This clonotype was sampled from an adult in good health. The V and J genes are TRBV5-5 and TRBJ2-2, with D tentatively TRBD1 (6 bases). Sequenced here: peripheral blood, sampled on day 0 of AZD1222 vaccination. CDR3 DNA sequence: TGTGCCACCGAGGACAGACCGAACACCGGGGAGCTGTTTTTT. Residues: CATEDRPNTGELFF.